This TCR beta chain was found in a study of blood T cells in healthy people across ages. This clonotype was picked up a small number of times. Its specificity is unknown. Notes on the study in general: Diversity was higher, and naive CD4+ cells more numerous, in long-lived donors than in aged donors.

The germline V gene has CDR1 KGHDR and CDR2 SFDVKD. Trimming cost V 6 bases and J 4 bases, with 20 bases left between them. This CDR3 has 16 residues. Sample-barcoded 5' priming and a J-beta primer mix drove a second PCR of about 6 to 12 cycles. TCRdb passed the 5' RACE reads through MiXCR, listing each CDR3 protein once. The data contain 1.5 million to 2 million distinct CDR3 sequences, 25% to 30% of them singletons. V is TRBV24-1 and J is TRBJ1-1, with a possible D match to TRBD1 (6 bases). This clonotype was sampled from a woman aged 30 to 39 in good health. What was sequenced was blood. DNA for the CDR3: TGTGCCACCAGTTTAAGGACAGCCATCCAAAGCACTGAAGCTTTCTTT. This codes for CATSLRTAIQSTEAFF.